This T cell receptor beta chain was documented in a study of early stage breast cancer tumors. Overall study context: ER+/PR+/HER2- status applied to twelve of 16 invasive breast tumors. Under 10 ER+/PR+/HER2- tumors were invasive ductal; four were invasive lobular. Samples were sequenced at 7.5 to 10-fold average coverage. Study-level results: Tumors had about 2.4-fold higher T cell density and higher clonality than adjacent normal breast tissue.

The CDR3 spans 16 residues. V lost 0 bases, J lost 2 bases, and 9 bases lay in between. Germline assignment: CDR1 SGHRS and CDR2 YFSETQ. Details on this clone: Its antigen is currently unknown.

Sequencing was performed with immunoSEQ multiplex PCR; in TCRdb, only in-frame clones are kept and a portion is missing. The profile covers 25,000 to 30,000 clones, with 84% appearing a single time and about a tenth taken by the ten largest. The sample was blood. The chain joins TRBV5-1 to TRBJ2-6, with D possibly being TRBD1 (5 bases). The sequence derives from a person in their fifties with breast cancer. CDR3 protein: CASSLAAGPGANVLTF. CDR3 DNA: TGCGCCAGCAGCTTGGCTGCAGGGCCTGGGGCCAACGTCCTGACTTTC.